Listed below are T cell receptor beta chains from one sample, sequenced in a study of cytomegalovirus exposure and HLA in healthy donors. The method was immunoSEQ multiplex PCR; TCRdb's version includes in-frame clones alone and lacks a portion of them. The repertoire includes about 180,000 clones, more than 70% of them detected once, and 1.4% sits in the top ten. The material sequenced was PBMCs. The source of these receptors is a girl aged 5-17 years in good health and CMV-seropositive. Each CDR3 is given with its conserved first and last residue.

V: TRBV29-1; J: TRBJ2-1; CDR3: CSVEADSSYNEQFF
V: TRBV6-1; J: TRBJ2-5; CDR3: CASSEKPGWETQYF
V: TRBV5-1; J: TRBJ2-7; CDR3: CASSFGQPGSRYEQYF
V: TRBV27; J: TRBJ1-1; CDR3: CASSFGGVSTEAFF
V: TRBV7-9; J: TRBJ1-1; CDR3: CASSHVGGTEAFF
V: TRBV5-6; J: TRBJ2-1; CDR3: CASSPWGRVLYNEQFF
V: TRBV2; J: TRBJ2-3; CDR3: CATGQGSTDTQYF
V: TRBV19; J: TRBJ2-2; CDR3: CASSIARLTFTGELFF
V: TRBV6-5; J: TRBJ1-6; CDR3: CASSQIGTANSPLHF
V: TRBV30; J: TRBJ1-1; CDR3: CASGREFEAFF
V: TRBV6-5; J: TRBJ1-1; CDR3: CASSYSAGSNTEAFF
V: TRBV11-2; J: TRBJ1-3; CDR3: CASSSSPDPRRNTIYF
V: TRBV6-5; J: TRBJ1-1; CDR3: CASSYSFGNTEAFF
V: TRBV5-1; J: TRBJ2-5; CDR3: CASTSSGNIQETQYF
V: TRBV5-1; J: TRBJ2-7; CDR3: CASSLGTSGPPYEQYF
V: TRBV9; J: TRBJ2-5; CDR3: CASSPVRSGSFRTQYF
V: TRBV7-3; J: TRBJ2-7; CDR3: CASSKKLAGGPHEQYF
V: TRBV6-6; J: TRBJ2-1; CDR3: CASSYLAGGYNEQFF
V: TRBV10-3; J: TRBJ1-2; CDR3: CAISEPGTGLVYGYTF
V: TRBV5-1; J: TRBJ2-5; CDR3: CASSLIREGLETQYF
V: TRBV2; J: TRBJ2-1; CDR3: CASRTPGTSGRASYNEQFF
V: TRBV19; J: TRBJ2-4; CDR3: CASSIVSVPVNIQYF
V: TRBV29-1; J: TRBJ2-5; CDR3: CSVVEDSRWGVMTPYF
V: TRBV30; J: TRBJ1-1; CDR3: CAWSFFGGKGTEAFF
V: TRBV15; J: TRBJ1-5; CDR3: CATSRDNPPRQGGNHSNQPQHF
V: TRBV6-5; J: TRBJ2-7; CDR3: CASSYSLAAPYEQYF
V: TRBV14; J: TRBJ2-7; CDR3: CASSPTQGGSYEQYF
V: TRBV12-2; J: TRBJ2-5; CDR3: CASRLEGVGGEETQYF
V: TRBV4-1; J: TRBJ2-7; CDR3: CASSLAAGGPSYEQYF
V: TRBV13; J: TRBJ2-3; CDR3: CASSLLQASTDTQYF
V: TRBV4-3; J: TRBJ1-4; CDR3: CASSQEGDREGEKLFF
V: TRBV7-9; J: TRBJ1-2; CDR3: CASSLGRGSNYGYTF
V: TRBV15; J: TRBJ2-2; CDR3: CATSRDRVQGRPRPYTGELFF
V: TRBV12-5; J: TRBJ2-5; CDR3: CASGSQDRPQETQYF
V: TRBV6-5; J: TRBJ1-1; CDR3: CASSYLGRTEAFF
V: TRBV14; J: TRBJ2-7; CDR3: CASSQGGDKYF
V: TRBV11-2; J: TRBJ1-5; CDR3: CASSPDRLSQPQHF
V: TRBV6-5; J: TRBJ1-2; CDR3: CASSYRAQGGYTF
V: TRBV28; J: TRBJ2-7; CDR3: CASSYTPTTYEQYF
V: TRBV7-9; J: TRBJ1-1; CDR3: CASSLAQGGEAFF
V: TRBV7-3; J: TRBJ1-1; CDR3: CASSQDYYTEAFF
V: TRBV5-1; J: TRBJ2-7; CDR3: CASSLGLAGDEQYF
V: TRBV27; J: TRBJ2-1; CDR3: CASSPSSREQFF
V: TRBV21-1; J: TRBJ2-1; CDR3: CASSKVYEQFF
V: TRBV30; J: TRBJ2-7; CDR3: CAWTQGYEQYF
V: TRBV4-3; J: TRBJ1-1; CDR3: CASSPLPDRGFTEAFF
V: TRBV7-9; J: TRBJ1-4; CDR3: CASSASWPGGEGEKLFF
V: TRBV20-1; J: TRBJ1-2; CDR3: CSVSIQSGYTF
V: TRBV25-1; J: TRBJ1-4; CDR3: CASVLPGGSSTNEKLFF
V: TRBV5-1; J: TRBJ2-7; CDR3: CASSSLHGQGRLPYEQYF
V: TRBV7-9; J: TRBJ1-1; CDR3: CASSLEDRGLGEAFF
V: TRBV10-3; J: TRBJ2-1; CDR3: CAISEKSGTYNEQFF
V: TRBV21-1; J: TRBJ2-5; CDR3: CASSRRQGIQETQYF
V: TRBV25-1; J: TRBJ1-2; CDR3: CASSGRGRGYTF
V: TRBV5-6; J: TRBJ1-2; CDR3: CASSLGGVETYTF